The present entry profiles one T cell receptor beta chain with its context. No antigen is known for it. Base qualities are not provided; no much larger clone lies one nucleotide away. This sample is drawn from a study of lymphopenia after photon versus proton radiotherapy (dated by TCRdb to about 2019). As for the study more broadly: In patients with gastrointestinal tumors who developed high-grade lymphopenia, the study compared the immunological effects of photon radiation therapy with those of proton radiation therapy. The cohort comprised under 25 patients with gastrointestinal tumors who received either photon or proton therapy and then developed lymphopenia. The goal of the study was to characterize the differences between the two radiation modalities in how they affect the immune system.

For CDR1 and CDR2, the germline V gene lists LGHNA and YSLEER. CDR3 length: 14 amino acids, cysteine to phenylalanine. Kept here is only the CDR3 DNA, which spans 42 bases and is read in frame from base 1. V sheds 0 bases and J sheds 2 bases, leaving 6 bases between their ends. Library preparation was by the immunoSEQ multiplex PCR assay. Deep sequencing of rearranged TCR beta loci, alongside multiparametric flow cytometry, was used to profile T cell repertoires. Imported from immuneACCESS, the table was reduced by TCRdb to in-frame sequences with V and J called. These copies leave out some clones; in studies compared against another copy, an unresolved V gene accounts for under half, and the cause of the remainder is not known. This sample holds under 30,000 clones; roughly 84% were observed only once. About 23% of the sample lies in the top ten. General findings and caveats noted by the study authors: After the lymphocyte count nadir, repertoires from photon-treated patients showed oligoclonal expansion, particularly of CD8+ Temra cells, and this expansion drove the decline in diversity. The survival association was assessed only in patients who died, and the authors presented better survival with proton therapy as a possibility rather than a demonstrated result. Proton-treated patients stayed relatively stable during treatment, while photon-treated patients lost naive T cells and TCR diversity and gained effector/memory populations. Among patients across the cohort who died, overall survival time showed an inverse correlation with a larger post-nadir drop in TCR diversity.

The chain was built from TRBV4-3 and TRBJ2-3, with no reliable assignment of the D segment. The material was peripheral blood, obtained from a patient treated with photon-based radiotherapy. The clonotype was recovered from a man aged 40-49 years with gastric cancer. The CDR3 protein: CASSQDSLTDTQYF. DNA sequence: TGCGCCAGCAGCCAAGATTCGCTCACAGATACGCAGTATTTT.